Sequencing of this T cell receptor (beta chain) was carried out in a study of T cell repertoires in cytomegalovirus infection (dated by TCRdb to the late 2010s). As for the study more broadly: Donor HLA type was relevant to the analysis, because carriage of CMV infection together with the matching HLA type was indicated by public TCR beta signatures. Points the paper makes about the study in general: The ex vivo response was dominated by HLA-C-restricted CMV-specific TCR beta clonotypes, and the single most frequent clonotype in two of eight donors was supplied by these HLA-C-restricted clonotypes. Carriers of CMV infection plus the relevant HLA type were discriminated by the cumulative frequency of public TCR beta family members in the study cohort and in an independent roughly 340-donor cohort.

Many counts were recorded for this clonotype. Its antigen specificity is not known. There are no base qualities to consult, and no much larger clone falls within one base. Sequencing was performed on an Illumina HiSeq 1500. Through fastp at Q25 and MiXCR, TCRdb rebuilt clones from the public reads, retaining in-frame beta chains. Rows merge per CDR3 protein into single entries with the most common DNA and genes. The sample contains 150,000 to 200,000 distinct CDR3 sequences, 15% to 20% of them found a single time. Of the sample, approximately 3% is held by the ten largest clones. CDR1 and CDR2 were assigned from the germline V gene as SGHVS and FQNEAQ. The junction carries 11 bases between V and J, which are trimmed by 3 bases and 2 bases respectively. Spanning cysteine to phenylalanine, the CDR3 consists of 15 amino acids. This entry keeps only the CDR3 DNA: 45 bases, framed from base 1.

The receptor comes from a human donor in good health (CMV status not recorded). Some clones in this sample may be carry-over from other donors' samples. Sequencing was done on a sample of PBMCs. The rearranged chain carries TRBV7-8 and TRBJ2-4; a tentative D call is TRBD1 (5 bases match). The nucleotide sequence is TGTGCCAGCAGCTTTGGCACAGGATCCAAAAACATTCAGTACTTC. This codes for CASSFGTGSKNIQYF.